The clone carrying this T cell receptor beta chain was observed a single time. As yet, its antigen is unknown. CDR1 LNHDA and CDR2 SQIVND come from the germline V gene (reference sequence). Trimming at V came to 9 bases and at J to 5 bases, leaving 9 bases not matched to a gene. The CDR3 has 13 amino acids. The source of the sample is a study of PD-1 blockade in mismatch repair-deficient tumors. Study as a whole: Patients had approximately 11 mismatch repair-deficient cancer types and were previously treated and progressing.

General study points: Rapid post-treatment expansion, then contraction, generally preceding radiologic response, marked tumor-resident clones.

TCRdb's table, derived via immunoSEQ multiplex PCR, lists solely in-frame clones and lacks some. The sample lists about 19,000 clones; roughly four fifths were seen once. TCRs were sequenced from three patients responding to pembrolizumab. The chain links TRBV19 to TRBJ1-2, with 7 bases that match TRBD1. The sample here was PBMCs, taken 52 weeks after starting pembrolizumab. This receptor was taken from an adult with mismatch repair-deficient cancer. Here the CDR3 reads CASRTGNIYGYTF. The DNA of the CDR3 is TGTGCCAGCCGGACAGGCAATATTTATGGCTACACCTTC.